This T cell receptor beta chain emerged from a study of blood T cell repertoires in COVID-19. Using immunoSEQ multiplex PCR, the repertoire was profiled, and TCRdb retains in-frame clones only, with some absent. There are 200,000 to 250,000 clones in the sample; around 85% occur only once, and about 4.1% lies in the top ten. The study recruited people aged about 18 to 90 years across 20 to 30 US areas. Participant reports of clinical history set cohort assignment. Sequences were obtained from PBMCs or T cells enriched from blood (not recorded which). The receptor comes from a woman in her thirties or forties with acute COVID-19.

This CDR3 is CASSATQNTEAFF. In DNA, the CDR3 is TGTGCCAGTAGTGCCACTCAGAACACTGAAGCTTTCTTT. The rearrangement uses TRBV19 and TRBJ1-1; D gene ambiguous. V was cut by 5 bases and J by 1 base, with 8 bases left in between. The V gene's germline CDR1 is LNHDA and CDR2 SQIVND (reference sequence). The CDR3 loop spans 13 amino acids.